The 6 T cell receptor beta chains given below trace back to one sample, sequenced in a study of blood T cell repertoires in COVID-19. Using immunoSEQ multiplex PCR, the repertoire was profiled, and TCRdb retains in-frame clones only, with some absent. The sample yields some 88,000 clones, about 85% seen once. The sequenced material came from peripheral blood. These receptors were taken from a human donor in a cohort sampled during active COVID-19.

V and J are TRBV6-5 and TRBJ2-3; D ambiguous. CDR1 and CDR2 (germline): MNHEY, SVGAGI. The CDR3 covers 15 residues. V shed 0 bases and J shed 1 base, with 8 bases lying between them. CDR3 DNA: TGTGCCAGCAGTTACTCGGGCTACCGCACAGATACGCAGTATTTT. Protein product: CASSYSGYRTDTQYF.

The rearrangement joins TRBV7-8 to TRBJ2-1; D not certain. Germline CDR1 reads SGHVS; CDR2 reads FQNEAQ. This CDR3 has 15 residues. With 2 bases removed from V and 1 base from J, the gap between germline ends came to 9 bases. The DNA for the CDR3 is TGTGCCAGCAGCTTATTTCCCCGGTCCTACAATGAGCAGTTCTTC. It specifies CASSLFPRSYNEQFF.

The chain employs TRBV3-1 (or the pseudogene TRBV3-2) and TRBJ2-2, with 10 bases identical to TRBD2. The J segment lost 5 bases and the V segment lost 2 bases, leaving 11 bases of the junction unmatched. The CDR3 is made up of 18 amino acids. Germline CDR1 LGHDT, CDR2 YNNKEL (reference sequence). In DNA form, the CDR3 reads TGTGCCAGCAGCCAAAACAAAGGGCTAGCGGGAGTTACCGGGGAGCTGTTTTTT. Translated, it gives CASSQNKGLAGVTGELFF.

This chain uses TRBV12-1 with TRBJ2-2; the table gives TRBD2 as D, unverified against the DNA. TRBV12-1 is reported as a pseudogene. This CDR3 region has 17 residues. The CDR3 region has the DNA TGTGCCAGCAGCAAACCGGGACTAGCGGACCACACCGGGGAGCTGTTTTTT. Residues: CASSKPGLADHTGELFF.

The V call is TRBV5-8, the J call TRBJ2-5; the D gene is possibly TRBD2 (6 bases). The CDR3 totals 14 residues. V shed 4 bases and J shed 3 bases, with 13 bases lying between them. The V gene's germline CDR1 is SGHTS and CDR2 YDEGEE. CDR3 nucleotides: TGTGCCAGCAGCCGGGGACTGCAAGAAGAGACCCAGTACTTC. Protein sequence: CASSRGLQEETQYF.

This clone was recorded once. The genes are TRBV6-5 and TRBJ1-6; D possibly corresponds to TRBD1 (6 bases). Trimming shortened V by 6 bases and J by 2 bases, and 11 bases separated the two germline ends. CDR1 and CDR2 from the germline V gene are MNHEY and SVGAGI. The CDR3 contains 15 residues. CDR3 sequence reads: CASSRQEAYNSPLHF. DNA of the CDR3: TGTGCCAGCAGCAGACAGGAAGCCTATAATTCACCCCTCCACTTT.